Below, 26 T cell receptor beta chains from the same sample are listed, as sequenced in a study of blood T cell repertoires in COVID-19. This table comes from immunoSEQ multiplex PCR, and its TCRdb copy is limited to in-frame clones, with some not included. The sample holds more than 100,000 clones; 78% are singletons and the top ten take under 3%. The sequenced sample was peripheral blood. Receptors originate from a man in his sixties or seventies with acute or convalescent COVID-19.

This clone was observed a few times. CDR3 loop: CASSNGQGWNQPQHF. CDR3 nucleotides: TGTGCCAGTAGCAACGGGCAGGGGTGGAATCAGCCCCAGCATTTT. J is TRBJ1-5 and V is TRBV19, with D possibly being TRBD1 (6 bases). V lost 6 bases and J 4 bases, leaving 16 bases between the germline ends. The CDR3 covers 15 residues. Germline CDR1 reads LNHDA; CDR2 reads SQIVND (reference sequence).

The V and J genes are TRBV7-3 and TRBJ2-3; TRBD1 matches at 9 bases. The V gene end was trimmed by 5 bases and the J gene end by 4 bases; junction bases not matched to a gene: 7. The CDR3 consists of 15 residues. The germline V gene has CDR1 SGHTA and CDR2 FQGTGA. The CDR3 bases are TGTGCCAGCAGCGACCGGGACAGGGTCTCAGATACGCAGTATTTT. Translating it yields CASSDRDRVSDTQYF.

The chain links TRBV29-1 to TRBJ1-1; tentative D call: TRBD1 (5 bases). CDR3 length equals 13 residues. Deletions cut 6 bases from V and 4 bases from J, with 15 bases between. Germline-derived CDR1 and CDR2 are SQVTM and ANQGSEA. The CDR3 DNA reads as TGCAGCGTAAGTACCAACCAGGGCACTGAAGCTTTCTTT. It encodes CSVSTNQGTEAFF.

This chain joins TRBV5-1 and TRBJ1-1; D is ambiguous. This CDR3 region has 13 residues. V gave up 0 bases and J gave up 5 bases, with 8 bases separating them. CDR1 is SGHRS, CDR2 YFSETQ, per germline. The CDR3 nucleotides are TGCGCCAGCAGCTTGGCTGGGGAGACTGAAGCTTTCTTT. Translation: CASSLAGETEAFF.

This clone was observed a handful of times. This chain links TRBV10-3 with TRBJ2-7, with 11 bases that match TRBD2. The ends lost 7 bases at V and 2 bases at J; junction bases unmatched: 7. CDR1 is ENHRY and CDR2 is SYGVKD in the germline V gene. The CDR3 consists of 15 residues. The CDR3 bases are TGTGCCATCAAGTCTGGACTAGCGGGTCCCTACGAGCAGTACTTC. It codes for CAIKSGLAGPYEQYF.

This rearrangement joins TRBV25-1 to TRBJ2-7; tentatively, D is TRBD2 (6 bases). Germline-derived CDR1 and CDR2 are MGHDK and SYGVNS. The V and J ends lost 7 bases and 1 base respectively, with 14 bases between them. This CDR3 region has 14 residues. CDR3 protein: CASIKAGSSYEQYF. CDR3 sequence (DNA): TGTGCCAGCATCAAGGCGGGGAGTTCCTACGAGCAGTACTTC.

The V gene is TRBV5-1, the J gene TRBJ1-6; D gene uncertain. Germline V gene sequence: CDR1 SGHRS, CDR2 YFSETQ. CDR3 size: 14 residues. The V gene lost 0 bases and the J gene lost 12 bases, with 13 bases spanning the gap. CDR3 sequence: CASSLDTQVGPLHF. CDR3 DNA: TGCGCCAGCAGCTTGGACACCCAGGTAGGACCCCTCCACTTT.

In this sample, this clone turned up a few times. V is TRBV4-2 and J is TRBJ1-2, with TRBD1 matching over 12 bases. CDR1 and CDR2 from the germline V gene are LGHNA and YNFKEQ. The V segment lost 3 bases and the J segment 6 bases; nucleotides outside the gene matches: 8. CDR3 size: 16 residues. The CDR3 loop is CASSQDGDRGRDGYTF. Here the CDR3 DNA reads TGTGCCAGCAGCCAGGATGGGGACAGGGGGCGGGATGGCTACACCTTC.

The gene calls are TRBV19 and TRBJ1-2; 9 nucleotides match TRBD1. This CDR3 has 14 amino acids. Germline CDR1 is LNHDA and CDR2 is SQIVND (reference sequence). V trimming: 5 bases; J trimming: 7 bases; junction bases outside the gene matches: 8. The CDR3 here is CASSARGQGGGYTF. The DNA of the CDR3 is TGTGCCAGTAGTGCTAGGGGACAGGGTGGTGGCTACACCTTC.

The chain employs TRBV5-1 and TRBJ1-3; TRBD1 aligns across 8 bases. In germline, CDR1 is SGHRS, CDR2 YFSETQ. This CDR3 contains 16 residues. V trimming: 2 bases; J trimming: 3 bases; junction bases outside the gene matches: 7. The DNA for the CDR3 is TGCGCCAGCAGCTTCAACCCCGGGACAGGTGGAAACACCATATATTTT. It encodes CASSFNPGTGGNTIYF. Complete variable domain (other parts from reference TRBV5-1 and TRBJ1-3): KAGVTQTPRYLIKTRGQQVTLSCSPISGHRSVSWYQQTPGQGLQFLFEYFSETQRNKGNFPGRFSGRQFSNSRSEMNVSTLELGDSALYLCASSFNPGTGGNTIYFGEGSWLTVV.

The count of this clone is one. The V and J genes are TRBV7-3 and TRBJ1-2; the match to TRBD1 covers 8 bases. Germline V gives CDR1 SGHTA, CDR2 FQGTGA. CDR3 length equals 13 residues. Trimming removed 3 bases from V and 4 bases from J; junction bases left unmatched: 1. CDR3: CASSFTGGYGYTF. CDR3 DNA: TGTGCCAGCAGCTTCACAGGGGGCTATGGCTACACCTTC.

The chain couples TRBV7-8 to TRBJ1-4, with D tentatively TRBD1 (6 bases). Germline values: CDR1 SGHVS, CDR2 FQNEAQ. The CDR3 is made up of 13 amino acids. V was cut by 4 bases and J by 7 bases, with 10 bases left in between. CDR3 in DNA: TGTGCCAGCAGCTGGGGGACACCTGAAAAACTGTTTTTT. Protein sequence: CASSWGTPEKLFF.

This clone was found many times. J is TRBJ1-1 and V is TRBV4-2; possible D gene TRBD1, 5 bases. CDR3 length equals 13 residues. Germline V gives CDR1 LGHNA, CDR2 YNFKEQ. The V and J ends lost 6 bases and 7 bases respectively, with 15 bases between them. This CDR3 is CASRRPGGIEAFF. CDR3 nucleotide sequence: TGTGCCAGCAGACGCCCCGGGGGTATTGAAGCTTTCTTT.

The chain joins TRBV11-3 to TRBJ2-5, with 8 bases identical to TRBD1. Per germline, CDR1 SGHNT and CDR2 YENEEA. This CDR3 region has 16 residues. J lost 4 bases, V lost 3 bases, and 10 bases had no gene match. The CDR3 nucleotides are TGTGCCAGCAGCTTTCGTGCAGGGGGCTACGCAGAGACCCAGTACTTC. It is translated as CASSFRAGGYAETQYF.

The rearrangement joins TRBV18 to TRBJ1-1, with D perhaps TRBD1 (6 bases). CDR1 and CDR2 from the germline V gene are KGHSH and LQKENI. Trimming took off 3 bases at V and 1 base at J, with 6 bases between the two ends. There are 13 residues in the CDR3. CDR3 nucleotides: TGTGCCAGCTCACCGGGACAGAACACTGAAGCTTTCTTT. It translates to CASSPGQNTEAFF.

About this clone itself: The junction and the germline gene differ at one end; a read error may be behind it. The V call is TRBV7-2, the J call TRBJ1-2; 9 bases map to TRBD1. Germline V CDR1 and CDR2: SGHTA, FQGNSA. The CDR3 runs to 17 residues. CDR3 sequence reads: CASILRYPGQGTYGYTF. CDR3 in DNA: TGTGCCAGCATCTTAAGGTACCCGGGACAGGGAACCTATGGCTACACCTTC.

V and J are TRBV5-1 and TRBJ2-7; the D gene is possibly TRBD1 (5 bases). The germline CDR1 and CDR2 sequences are SGHRS and YFSETQ. Trimming left V 3 bases short and J 6 bases short, with 13 bases between. The CDR3 is made up of 13 amino acids. Written as DNA, the CDR3 is TGCGCCAGCAGCTCCCAGGGTAGGAGCGAGCAGTACTTC. Its translation: CASSSQGRSEQYF.

J is TRBJ1-6 and V is TRBV12-5; 7 positions match TRBD1. Trimming took 1 base from V and 7 from J; bases not matched to a gene: 4. Per the germline V gene, CDR1 is LGHNT and CDR2 is FRNRAP. CDR3 length: 15 amino acids. This CDR3 is CASGLGQGGNSPLHF. The DNA for the CDR3 is TGTGCTAGTGGTTTGGGACAGGGTGGAAATTCACCCCTCCACTTT.

The chain joins TRBV3-1 (or the pseudogene TRBV3-2) to TRBJ2-7; 7 nucleotides match TRBD1. Trimming at V came to 1 base and at J to 1 base, leaving 4 bases not matched to a gene. The CDR3 spans 15 residues. Per the germline V gene, CDR1 is LGHDT and CDR2 is YNNKEL (reference sequence). CDR3 DNA: TGTGCCAGCAGCCAAGTCCGACAGGGATCCTACGAGCAGTACTTC. Translation gives CASSQVRQGSYEQYF.

V usage is TRBV7-2 and J usage is TRBJ1-2; D ambiguous. The length of the CDR3 is 14 residues. Germline CDR1 reads SGHTA; CDR2 reads FQGNSA. The V end was cut by 5 bases, the J end by 4 bases, with 14 bases between. CDR3 amino acids: CASSLEAGVYGYTF. CDR3 sequence (DNA): TGTGCCAGCAGCCTCGAGGCCGGGGTCTATGGCTACACCTTC.

This chain connects TRBV29-1 to TRBJ2-7; 10 bases line up with TRBD1. Germline CDR1 reads SQVTM; CDR2 reads ANQGSEA. J lost 2 bases, V lost 5 bases, and 6 bases had no gene match. CDR3 length: 14 residues. The CDR3 here is CSVSVGQGAYEQYF. In DNA, the CDR3 is TGCAGCGTTAGTGTTGGACAGGGGGCCTACGAGCAGTACTTC.

For the CDR3, the DNA is TGTGCCAGCAGTTATTTAACGGGGGGGAGCACAGATACGCAGTATTTT. The encoded protein is CASSYLTGGSTDTQYF. The V and J genes are TRBV6-5 and TRBJ2-3; 8 positions agree with TRBD2. J lost 0 bases, V lost 3 bases, and 5 bases had no gene match. Germline V lookup: CDR1 MNHEY, CDR2 SVGAGI. CDR3 length: 16 residues.

This rearrangement joins TRBV19 to TRBJ1-2; TRBD1 agrees at 8 bases. The CDR3 is 14 amino acids. J lost 6 bases, V lost 3 bases, and 6 bases had no gene match. The V gene's germline CDR1 is LNHDA and CDR2 SQIVND (reference sequence). CDR3 nucleotides: TGTGCCAGTAGTATCGCAGGGGGCCAGCATGGCTACACCTTC. It encodes CASSIAGGQHGYTF.

The chain couples TRBV18 to TRBJ1-3; 12 bases align to TRBD1. Looked up from germline, CDR1 is KGHSH and CDR2 is LQKENI. With V trimmed by 0 bases and J by 3 bases, 3 bases remained unmatched. The CDR3 totals 17 residues. DNA for the CDR3: TGTGCCAGCTCACCACCGGGACAGGGGGCGAATGGAAACACCATATATTTT. It translates to CASSPPGQGANGNTIYF.

The rearrangement links TRBV11-3 to TRBJ1-2; no clear D. This CDR3 comprises 13 residues. Trimming stripped 5 bases from V and 7 bases from J, with 14 bases between. The V gene's germline CDR1 is SGHNT and CDR2 YENEEA. The CDR3 loop is CASSRTQTSGYTF. CDR3 sequence (DNA): TGTGCCAGCAGCCGAACACAAACTAGTGGCTACACCTTC.

This chain connects TRBV7-9 to TRBJ1-4; TRBD1 matches at 7 bases. There are 15 residues in the CDR3. V dropped 5 bases and J dropped 4; count of bases not matched to a gene: 7. Germline values: CDR1 SEHNR, CDR2 FQNEAQ (reference sequence). CDR3 coding DNA: TGTGCCAGCAGCCTGGGACAGATCTTTAATGAAAAACTGTTTTTT. Translation gives CASSLGQIFNEKLFF.